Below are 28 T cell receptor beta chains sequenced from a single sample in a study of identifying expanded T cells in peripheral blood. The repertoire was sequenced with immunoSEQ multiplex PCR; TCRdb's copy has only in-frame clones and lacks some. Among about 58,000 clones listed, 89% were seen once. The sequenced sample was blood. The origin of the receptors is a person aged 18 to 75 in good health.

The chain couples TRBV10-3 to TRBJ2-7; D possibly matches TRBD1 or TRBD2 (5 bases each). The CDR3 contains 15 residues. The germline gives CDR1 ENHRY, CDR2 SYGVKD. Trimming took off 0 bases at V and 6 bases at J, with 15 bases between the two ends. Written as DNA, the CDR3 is TGTGCCATCAGTGAGTCGAGGGACCCAATCAGCGAGCAGTACTTC. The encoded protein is CAISESRDPISEQYF.

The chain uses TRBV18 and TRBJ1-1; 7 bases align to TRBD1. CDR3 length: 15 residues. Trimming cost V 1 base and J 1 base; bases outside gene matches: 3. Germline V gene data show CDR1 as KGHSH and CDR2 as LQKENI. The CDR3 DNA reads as TGTGCCAGCTCACCACAGGGGGCCGCGAACACTGAAGCTTTCTTT. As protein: CASSPQGAANTEAFF.

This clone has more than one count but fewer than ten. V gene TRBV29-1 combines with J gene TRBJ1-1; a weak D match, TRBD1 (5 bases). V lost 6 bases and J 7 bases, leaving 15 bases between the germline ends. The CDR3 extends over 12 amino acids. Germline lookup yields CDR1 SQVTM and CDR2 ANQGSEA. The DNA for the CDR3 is TGCAGCGTAAGGACGGGGGGTAGTGAAGCTTTCTTT. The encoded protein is CSVRTGGSEAFF.

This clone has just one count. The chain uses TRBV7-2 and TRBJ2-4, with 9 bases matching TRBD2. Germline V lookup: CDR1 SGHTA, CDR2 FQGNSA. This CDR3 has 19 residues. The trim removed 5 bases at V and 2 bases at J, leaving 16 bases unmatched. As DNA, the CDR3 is TGTGCCAGCAGCGTCAGACTAGCGGCCCTCGGCGGGACCAAAAACATTCAGTACTTC. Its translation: CASSVRLAALGGTKNIQYF.

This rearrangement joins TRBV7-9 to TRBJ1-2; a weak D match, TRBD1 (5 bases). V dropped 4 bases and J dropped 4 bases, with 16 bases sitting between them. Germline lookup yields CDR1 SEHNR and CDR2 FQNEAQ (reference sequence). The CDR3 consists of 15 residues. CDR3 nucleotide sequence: TGTGCCAGCAGCTACTCCTCGGGGCTGCTCTATGGCTACACCTTC. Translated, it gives CASSYSSGLLYGYTF.

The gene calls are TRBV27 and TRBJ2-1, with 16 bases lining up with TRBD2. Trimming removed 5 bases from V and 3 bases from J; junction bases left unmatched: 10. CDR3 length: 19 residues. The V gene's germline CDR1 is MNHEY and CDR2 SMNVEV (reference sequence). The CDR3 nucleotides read TGTGCCAGCAGTCAGACCGGGACTAGCGGGAGGGCTTTCTACAATGAGCAGTTCTTC. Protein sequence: CASSQTGTSGRAFYNEQFF.

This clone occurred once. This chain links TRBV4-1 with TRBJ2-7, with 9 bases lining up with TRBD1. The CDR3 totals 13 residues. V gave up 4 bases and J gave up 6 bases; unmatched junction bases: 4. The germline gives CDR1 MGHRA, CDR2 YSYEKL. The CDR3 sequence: CASSRQGEREQYF. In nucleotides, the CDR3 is TGCGCCAGCAGCCGACAGGGGGAGCGCGAGCAGTACTTC.

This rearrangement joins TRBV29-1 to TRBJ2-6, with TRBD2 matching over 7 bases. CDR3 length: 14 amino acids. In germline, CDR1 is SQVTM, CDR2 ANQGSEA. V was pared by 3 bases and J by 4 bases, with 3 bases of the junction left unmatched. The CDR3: CSVEGGEGANVLTF. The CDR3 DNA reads TGCAGCGTTGAGGGAGGGGAAGGGGCCAACGTCCTGACTTTC. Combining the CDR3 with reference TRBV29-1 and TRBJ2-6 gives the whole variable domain SAVISQKPSRDICQRGTSLTIQCQVDSQVTMMFWYRQQPGQSLTLIATANQGSEATYESGFVIDKFPISRPNLTFSTLTVSNMSPEDSSIYLCSVEGGEGANVLTFGAGSRLTVL.

The CDR3 coding sequence is TGTGCCAGCAGCTTAACCCGAGGGGACTACGAGCAGTACTTC. Protein product: CASSLTRGDYEQYF. The chain recombines TRBV7-2 with TRBJ2-7; D tentatively reads TRBD1 or TRBD2 (5 bases each). Germline CDR1 and CDR2: SGHTA and FQGNSA. V was shortened by 2 bases and J by 3 bases, with 11 bases between the two germline ends. The CDR3 has 14 residues.

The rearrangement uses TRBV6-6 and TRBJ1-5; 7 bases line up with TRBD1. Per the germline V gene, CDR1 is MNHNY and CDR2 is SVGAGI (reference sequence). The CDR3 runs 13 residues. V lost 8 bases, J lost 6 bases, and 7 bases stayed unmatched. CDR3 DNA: TGTGCCAGCGGGACAGTGGAGGGTCAGCCCCAGCATTTT. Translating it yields CASGTVEGQPQHF.

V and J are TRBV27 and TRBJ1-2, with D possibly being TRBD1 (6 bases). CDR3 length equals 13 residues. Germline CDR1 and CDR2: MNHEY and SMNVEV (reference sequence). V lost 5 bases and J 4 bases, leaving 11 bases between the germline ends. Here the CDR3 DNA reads TGTGCCAGCAGTCCTCAGGGGCCCTATGGCTACACCTTC. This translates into CASSPQGPYGYTF.

The CDR3 here is CASSNTRGDRDF. In DNA, the CDR3 is TGTGCCAGCAGCAACACGCGGGGGGACAGGGACTTT. The V call is TRBV21-1, the J call TRBJ1-5; TRBD1, as called in the table, went unchecked against the DNA. TRBV21-1 is labeled a pseudogene. The CDR3 covers 12 residues.

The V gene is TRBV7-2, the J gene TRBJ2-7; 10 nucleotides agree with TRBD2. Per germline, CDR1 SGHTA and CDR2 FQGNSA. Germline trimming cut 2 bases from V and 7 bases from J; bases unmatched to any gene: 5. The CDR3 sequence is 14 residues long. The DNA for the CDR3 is TGTGCCAGCAGCTTACTAGCGGGGGTTGGGGAGCAGTACTTC. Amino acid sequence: CASSLLAGVGEQYF.

In DNA form, the CDR3 reads TGTGCCAGTAGTATTCAGATAGGGGGAGGGGACAATGAGCAGTTCTTC. It translates to CASSIQIGGGDNEQFF. V gene TRBV19 combines with J gene TRBJ2-1; possible D gene TRBD2, 7 bases. This CDR3 comprises 16 residues. CDR1 is LNHDA and CDR2 is SQIVND in the germline V gene (reference sequence). V lost 3 bases and J lost 5, with 17 bases in between. Using reference TRBV19 and TRBJ2-1 for the parts outside the CDR3, the full variable domain is DGGITQSPKYLFRKEGQNVTLSCEQNLNHDAMYWYRQDPGQGLRLIYYSQIVNDFQKGDIAEGYSVSREKKESFPLTVTSAQKNPTAFYLCASSIQIGGGDNEQFFGPGTRLTVL.

The CDR3 DNA follows: TGTGCCAGCAGCTTACGGGGGACTTTCGGAGAGACCCAGTACTTC. It is translated as CASSLRGTFGETQYF. V gene TRBV7-7 combines with J gene TRBJ2-5; D perhaps matches TRBD2 (6 bases). V was clipped by 2 bases and J by 4 bases, with 14 bases between them. The CDR3 sequence is 15 residues long. Germline CDR1 reads SSHAT; CDR2 reads FNYEAQ (reference sequence). Drawing the rest from reference TRBV7-7 and TRBJ2-5, the complete variable domain is GAGVSQSPRYKVTKRGQDVTLRCDPISSHATLYWYQQALGQGPEFLTYFNYEAQPDKSGLPSDRFSAERPEGSISTLTIQRTEQRDSAMYRCASSLRGTFGETQYFGPGTRLLVL.

The CDR3 coding sequence is TGTGCCAGCAGCCCACTGACTAGCGGGAGTTTCTACGAGCAGTACTTC. Protein: CASSPLTSGSFYEQYF. The chain combines TRBV4-2 with TRBJ2-7, with 12 bases aligning to TRBD2. The CDR3 has 16 residues. Looked up from germline, CDR1 is LGHNA and CDR2 is YNFKEQ. J lost 3 bases, V lost 4 bases, and 7 bases had no gene match.

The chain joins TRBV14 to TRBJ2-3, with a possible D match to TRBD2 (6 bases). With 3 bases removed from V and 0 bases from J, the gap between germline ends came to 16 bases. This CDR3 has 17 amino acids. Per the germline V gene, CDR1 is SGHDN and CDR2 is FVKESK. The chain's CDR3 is CASSQELLGTSTDTQYF. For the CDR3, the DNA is TGTGCCAGCAGCCAGGAACTCCTAGGGACTAGCACAGATACGCAGTATTTT. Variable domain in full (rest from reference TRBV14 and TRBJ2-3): EAGVTQFPSHSVIEKGQTVTLRCDPISGHDNLYWYRRVMGKEIKFLLHFVKESKQDESGMPNNRFLAERTGGTYSTLKVQPAELEDSGVYFCASSQELLGTSTDTQYFGPGTRLTVL.

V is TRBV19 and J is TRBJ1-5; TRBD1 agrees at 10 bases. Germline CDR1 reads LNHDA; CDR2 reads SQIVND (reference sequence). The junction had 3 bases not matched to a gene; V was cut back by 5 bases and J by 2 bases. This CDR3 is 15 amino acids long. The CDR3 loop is CASSYGTGGNQPQHF. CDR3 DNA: TGTGCCAGTAGTTACGGGACAGGGGGCAATCAGCCCCAGCATTTT.

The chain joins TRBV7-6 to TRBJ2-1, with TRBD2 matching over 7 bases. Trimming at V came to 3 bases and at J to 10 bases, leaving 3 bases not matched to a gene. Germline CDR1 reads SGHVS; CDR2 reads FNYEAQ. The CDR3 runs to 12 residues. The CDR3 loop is CASSFPGREQFF. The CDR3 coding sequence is TGTGCCAGCAGCTTCCCCGGGAGGGAGCAGTTCTTC.

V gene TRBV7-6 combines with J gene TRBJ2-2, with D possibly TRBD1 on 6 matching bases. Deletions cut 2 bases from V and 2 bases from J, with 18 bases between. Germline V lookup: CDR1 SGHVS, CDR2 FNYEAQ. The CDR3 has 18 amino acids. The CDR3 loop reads CASSLSVRGQVNTGELFF. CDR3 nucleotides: TGTGCCAGCAGCTTATCTGTCAGGGGACAAGTAAACACCGGGGAGCTGTTTTTT. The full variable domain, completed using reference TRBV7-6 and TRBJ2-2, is GAGVSQSPRYKVTKRGQDVALRCDPISGHVSLYWYRQALGQGPEFLTYFNYEAQQDKSGLPNDRFSAERPEGSISTLTIQRTEQRDSAMYRCASSLSVRGQVNTGELFFGEGSRLTVL.

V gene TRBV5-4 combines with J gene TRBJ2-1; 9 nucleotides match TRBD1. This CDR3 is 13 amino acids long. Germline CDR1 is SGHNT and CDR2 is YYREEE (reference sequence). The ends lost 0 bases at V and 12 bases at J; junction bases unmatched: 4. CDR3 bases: TGTGCCAGCAGCTTGGAAGGGACAGGGTGGCAGTTCTTC. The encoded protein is CASSLEGTGWQFF.

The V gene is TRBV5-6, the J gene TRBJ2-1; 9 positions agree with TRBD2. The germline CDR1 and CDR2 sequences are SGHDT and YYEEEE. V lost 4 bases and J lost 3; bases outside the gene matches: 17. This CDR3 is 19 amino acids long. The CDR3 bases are TGTGCCAGCAGCCCATCGAGGCGGTTTGCTAGCGGGGACTACAATGAGCAGTTCTTC. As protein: CASSPSRRFASGDYNEQFF.

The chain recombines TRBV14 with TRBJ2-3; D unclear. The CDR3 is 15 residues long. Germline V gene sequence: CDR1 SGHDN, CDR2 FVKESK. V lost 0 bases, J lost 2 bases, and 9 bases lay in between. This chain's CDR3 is CASSQDRRYTDTQYF. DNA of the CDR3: TGTGCCAGCAGCCAAGACAGGAGATACACAGATACGCAGTATTTT.

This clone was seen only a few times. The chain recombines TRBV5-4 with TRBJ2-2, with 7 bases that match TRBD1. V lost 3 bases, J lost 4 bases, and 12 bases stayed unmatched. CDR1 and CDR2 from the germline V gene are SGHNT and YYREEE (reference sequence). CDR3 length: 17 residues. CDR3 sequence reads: CASSSPGGAGGTGELFF. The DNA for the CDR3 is TGTGCCAGCAGCTCCCCCGGAGGCGCAGGGGGCACCGGGGAGCTGTTTTTT.

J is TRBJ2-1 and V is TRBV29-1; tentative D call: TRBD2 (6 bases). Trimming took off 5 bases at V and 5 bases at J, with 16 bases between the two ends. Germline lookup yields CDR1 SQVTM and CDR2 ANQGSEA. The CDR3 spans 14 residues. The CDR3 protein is CSVTLAAKDNEQFF. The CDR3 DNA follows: TGCAGCGTTACCTTAGCGGCCAAAGACAATGAGCAGTTCTTC.

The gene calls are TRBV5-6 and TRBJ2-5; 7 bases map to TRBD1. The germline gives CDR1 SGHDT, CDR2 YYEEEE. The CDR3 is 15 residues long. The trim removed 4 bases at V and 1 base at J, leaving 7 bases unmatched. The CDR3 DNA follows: TGTGCCAGCAGCAGGACCGGGACAGCCCAAGAGACCCAGTACTTC. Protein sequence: CASSRTGTAQETQYF.

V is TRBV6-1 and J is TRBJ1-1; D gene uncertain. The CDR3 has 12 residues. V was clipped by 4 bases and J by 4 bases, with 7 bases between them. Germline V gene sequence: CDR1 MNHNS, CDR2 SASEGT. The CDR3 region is CASSAKSTEAFF. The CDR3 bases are TGTGCCAGCAGTGCCAAGAGCACTGAAGCTTTCTTT.

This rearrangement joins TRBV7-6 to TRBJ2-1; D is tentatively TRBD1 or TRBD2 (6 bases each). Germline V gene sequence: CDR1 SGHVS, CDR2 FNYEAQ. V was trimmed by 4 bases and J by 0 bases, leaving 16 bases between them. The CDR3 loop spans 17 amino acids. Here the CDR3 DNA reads TGTGCCAGCAGCTCCCGGGGGCCGGGGAGCTCCTACAATGAGCAGTTCTTC. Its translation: CASSSRGPGSSYNEQFF.